The sequence of this TCR beta chain was determined in a study of T cell responses to AZD1222 COVID-19 vaccine. The germline V gene encodes CDR1 SGHVS and CDR2 FQNEAQ. V was shortened by 5 bases and J by 1 base, with 17 bases between the two germline ends. This CDR3 contains 16 residues. Assay used: immunoSEQ multiplex PCR; TCRdb lists only in-frame clones, some missing. This table has approximately 98,000 clones, about nine tenths appearing once. The gene calls are TRBV7-8 and TRBJ1-2, with D tentatively TRBD1 (5 bases). The TCR comes from an adult in good health. Sequenced material: peripheral blood, taken on day 0 of MenACWY control vaccination. The CDR3 reads CASSGRVRGINYGYTF. The CDR3, as DNA: TGTGCCAGCAGCGGTAGGGTGCGGGGGATTAACTATGGCTACACCTTC.